The text below deals with one T cell receptor (beta chain). As yet, its antigen is unknown. The CDR3 extends over 16 amino acids. V was clipped by 5 bases and J by 8 bases, with 22 bases between them. Per the germline V gene, CDR1 is SGHAT and CDR2 is FQNNGV. This sample was taken from a study of Graves' ophthalmopathy and Graves' hyperthyroidism. Turning to the study itself: Stable hyperthyroidism meant no progression to ophthalmopathy within 18 months of follow-up. Study findings and constraints: Blood also harbored most expanded thyroid clonotypes above 0.001 frequency. A model built from 13 signatures distinguished ophthalmopathy from stable hyperthyroidism with around 91% sensitivity and about 84% specificity.

Amplification of the TCR beta CDR3 regions used RNA transcripts (as template). The first-round RT-PCR employed HTBI primers together with the Qiagen OneStep RT-PCR kit. A multiplex PCR was then performed as the second round. Each CDR3 protein is one row after TCRdb ran MiXCR on the multiplex PCR reads. The sample includes about 590,000 distinct CDR3 sequences, roughly 40% of them seen just once. The sequenced material came from peripheral blood or thyroid tissue (not recorded which). The V call is TRBV11-2, the J call TRBJ1-3; D is unclear. The TCR was taken from an adult man with Graves' hyperthyroidism. CDR3 DNA: TGTGCCAGCAGCCCGGTTGGAGGGAGCCTAGGAGACACCATATATTTT. Amino acid sequence: CASSPVGGSLGDTIYF.